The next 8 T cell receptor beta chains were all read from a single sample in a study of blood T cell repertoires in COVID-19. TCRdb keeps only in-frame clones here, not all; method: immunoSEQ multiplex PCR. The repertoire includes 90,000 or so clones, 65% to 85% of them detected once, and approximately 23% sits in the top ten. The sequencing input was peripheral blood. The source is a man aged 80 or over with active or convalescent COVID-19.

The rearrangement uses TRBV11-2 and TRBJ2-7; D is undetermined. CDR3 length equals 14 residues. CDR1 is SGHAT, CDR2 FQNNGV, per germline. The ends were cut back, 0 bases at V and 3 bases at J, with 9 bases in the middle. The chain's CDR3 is CASSLDGQDYEQYF. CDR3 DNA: TGTGCCAGCAGCTTAGATGGCCAGGACTACGAGCAGTACTTC.

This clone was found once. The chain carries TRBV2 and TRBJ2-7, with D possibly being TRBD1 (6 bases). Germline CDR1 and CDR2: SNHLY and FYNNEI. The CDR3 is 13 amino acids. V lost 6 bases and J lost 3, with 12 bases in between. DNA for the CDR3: TGTGCCAGCAGGTTGAGGGGGAACTACGAGCAGTACTTC. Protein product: CASRLRGNYEQYF.

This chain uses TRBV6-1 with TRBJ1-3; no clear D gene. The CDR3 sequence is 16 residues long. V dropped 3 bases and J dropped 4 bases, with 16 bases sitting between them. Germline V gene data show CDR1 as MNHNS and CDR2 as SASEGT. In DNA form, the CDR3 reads TGTGCCAGCAGTGAGGAGGGTGTCGTAAGAGGAAACACCATATATTTT. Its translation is CASSEEGVVRGNTIYF.

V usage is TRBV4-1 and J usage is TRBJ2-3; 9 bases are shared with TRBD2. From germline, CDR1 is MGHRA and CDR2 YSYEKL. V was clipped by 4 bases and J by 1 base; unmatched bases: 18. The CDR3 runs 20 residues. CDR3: CASSPRGISGGLGGTDTQYF. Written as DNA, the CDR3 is TGCGCCAGCAGCCCTAGGGGGATTAGCGGGGGCCTTGGGGGCACAGATACGCAGTATTTT.

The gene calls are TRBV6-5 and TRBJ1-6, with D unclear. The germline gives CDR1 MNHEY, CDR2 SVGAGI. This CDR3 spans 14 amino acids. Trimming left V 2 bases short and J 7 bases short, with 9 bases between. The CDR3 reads CASSYKRGNSPLHF. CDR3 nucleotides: TGTGCCAGCAGTTACAAAAGAGGGAATTCACCCCTCCACTTT.

CDR3 protein: CASSSAAPYGYTF. CDR3 bases: TGTGCCAGCAGCTCGGCAGCGCCCTATGGCTACACCTTC. The chain has TRBV7-9 and TRBJ1-2; D unclear. CDR1 is SEHNR, CDR2 FQNEAQ, per germline (reference sequence). With 4 bases removed from V and 4 bases from J, the gap between germline ends came to 10 bases. This CDR3 contains 13 residues.

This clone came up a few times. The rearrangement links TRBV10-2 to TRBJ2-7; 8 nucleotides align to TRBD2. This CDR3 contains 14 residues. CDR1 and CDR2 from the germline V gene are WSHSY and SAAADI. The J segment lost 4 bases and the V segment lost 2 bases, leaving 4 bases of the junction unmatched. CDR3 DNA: TGCGCCAGCAGTGAGAGTAGCGGGGAATACGAGCAGTACTTC. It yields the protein CASSESSGEYEQYF.

In nucleotides, the CDR3 is TGCGCCAGCAAATCACAGGGGGTTGACTATGGCTACACCTTC. Translation: CASKSQGVDYGYTF. V usage is TRBV5-1 and J usage is TRBJ1-2, with 8 nucleotides matching TRBD1. After removal of 6 bases from V and 3 bases from J, the junction contained 7 bases not matched to a gene. Germline V gene lookup returns CDR1 SGHRS and CDR2 YFSETQ. The CDR3 spans 14 residues.